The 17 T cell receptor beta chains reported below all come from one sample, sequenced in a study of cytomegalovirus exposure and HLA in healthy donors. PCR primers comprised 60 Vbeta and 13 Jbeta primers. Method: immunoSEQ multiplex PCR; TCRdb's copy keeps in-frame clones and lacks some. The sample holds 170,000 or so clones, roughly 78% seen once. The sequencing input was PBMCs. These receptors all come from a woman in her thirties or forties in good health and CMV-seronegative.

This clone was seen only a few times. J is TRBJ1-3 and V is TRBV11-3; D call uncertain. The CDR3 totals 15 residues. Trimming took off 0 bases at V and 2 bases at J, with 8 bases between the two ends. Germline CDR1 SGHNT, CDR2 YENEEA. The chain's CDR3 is CASSLDSRAGNTIYF. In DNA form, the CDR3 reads TGTGCCAGCAGCTTAGATTCGAGGGCTGGAAACACCATATATTTT.

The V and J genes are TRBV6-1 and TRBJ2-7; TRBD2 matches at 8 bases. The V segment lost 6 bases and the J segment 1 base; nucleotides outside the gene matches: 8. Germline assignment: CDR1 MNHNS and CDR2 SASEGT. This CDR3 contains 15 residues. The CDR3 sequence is CASSAGTSQSYEQYF. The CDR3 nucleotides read TGTGCCAGCAGCGCCGGGACTAGTCAGTCCTACGAGCAGTACTTC.

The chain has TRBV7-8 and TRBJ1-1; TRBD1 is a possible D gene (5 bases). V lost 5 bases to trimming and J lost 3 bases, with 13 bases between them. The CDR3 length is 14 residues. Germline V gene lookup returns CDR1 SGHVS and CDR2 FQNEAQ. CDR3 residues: CASSLPAGDTEAFF. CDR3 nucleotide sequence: TGTGCCAGCAGCCTACCCGCGGGGGACACTGAAGCTTTCTTT.

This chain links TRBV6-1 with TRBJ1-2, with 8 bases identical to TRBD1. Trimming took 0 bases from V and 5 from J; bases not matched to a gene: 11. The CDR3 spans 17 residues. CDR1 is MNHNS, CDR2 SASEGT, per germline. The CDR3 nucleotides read TGTGCCAGCAGTGAAGCCAGCTGGACAGGGTACTTTTATGGCTACACCTTC. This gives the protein CASSEASWTGYFYGYTF.

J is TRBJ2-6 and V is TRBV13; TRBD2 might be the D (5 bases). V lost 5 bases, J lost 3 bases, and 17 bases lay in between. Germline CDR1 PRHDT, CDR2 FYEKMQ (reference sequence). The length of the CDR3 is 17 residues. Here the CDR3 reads CASSRDRGVGGANVLTF. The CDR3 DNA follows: TGTGCCAGCAGCCGTGACCGGGGAGTCGGTGGGGCCAACGTCCTGACTTTC.

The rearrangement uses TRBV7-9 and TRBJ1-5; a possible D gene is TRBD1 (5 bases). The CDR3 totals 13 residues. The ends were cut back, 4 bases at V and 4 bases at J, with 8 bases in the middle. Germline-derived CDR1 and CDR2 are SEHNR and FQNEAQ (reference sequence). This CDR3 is CASSSTANQPQHF. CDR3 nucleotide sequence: TGTGCCAGCAGCTCGACAGCGAATCAGCCCCAGCATTTT.

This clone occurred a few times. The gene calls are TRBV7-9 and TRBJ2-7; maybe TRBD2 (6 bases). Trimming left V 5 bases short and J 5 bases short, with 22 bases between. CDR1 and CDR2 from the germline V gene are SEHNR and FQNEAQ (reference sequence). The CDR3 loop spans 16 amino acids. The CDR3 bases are TGTGCCAGCAGCCCCTCGGGTTCTGGCGGGATCCACGAGCAGTACTTC. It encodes CASSPSGSGGIHEQYF.

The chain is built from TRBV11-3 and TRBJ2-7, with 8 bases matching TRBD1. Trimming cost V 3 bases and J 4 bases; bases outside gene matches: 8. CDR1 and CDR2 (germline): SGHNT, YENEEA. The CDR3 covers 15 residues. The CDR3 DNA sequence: TGTGCCAGCAGCTTCTTGACAGGGGACGGGTACGAGCAGTACTTC. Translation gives CASSFLTGDGYEQYF.

The CDR3, as DNA: TGCGCCAGCAGCCAAGAAGTAATAGGGGAAGCCTACGAGCAGTACTTC. It is translated as CASSQEVIGEAYEQYF. The chain couples TRBV4-1 to TRBJ2-7; D is possibly TRBD1 (5 bases). V lost 0 bases and J lost 2, with 14 bases in between. From germline, CDR1 is MGHRA and CDR2 YSYEKL. The CDR3 length is 16 residues.

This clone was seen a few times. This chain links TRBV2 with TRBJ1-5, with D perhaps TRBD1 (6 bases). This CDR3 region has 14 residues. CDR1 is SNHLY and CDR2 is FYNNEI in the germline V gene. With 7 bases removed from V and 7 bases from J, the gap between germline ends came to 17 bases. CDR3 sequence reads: CASTGGGPSQPQHF. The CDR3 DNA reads TGTGCCAGCACCGGGGGGGGGCCATCGCAGCCCCAGCATTTT.

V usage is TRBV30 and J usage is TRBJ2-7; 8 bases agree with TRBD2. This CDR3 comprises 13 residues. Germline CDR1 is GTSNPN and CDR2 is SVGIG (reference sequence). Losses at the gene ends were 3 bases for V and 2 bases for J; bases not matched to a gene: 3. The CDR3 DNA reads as TGTGCCTGGAGGGGCGGGGGGACCTACGAGCAGTACTTC. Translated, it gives CAWRGGGTYEQYF.

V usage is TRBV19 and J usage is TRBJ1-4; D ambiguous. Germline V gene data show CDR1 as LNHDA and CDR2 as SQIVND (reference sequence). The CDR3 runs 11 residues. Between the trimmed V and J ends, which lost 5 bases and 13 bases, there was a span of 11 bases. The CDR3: CASSLGGGLFF. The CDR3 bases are TGTGCCAGTAGTTTGGGAGGCGGACTGTTTTTT.

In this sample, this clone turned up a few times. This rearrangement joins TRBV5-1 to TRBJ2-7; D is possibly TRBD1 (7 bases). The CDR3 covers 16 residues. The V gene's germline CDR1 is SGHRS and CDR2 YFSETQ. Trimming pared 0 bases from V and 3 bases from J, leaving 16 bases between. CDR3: CASSLGTRQGGYEQYF. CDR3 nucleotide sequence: TGCGCCAGCAGCTTGGGAACTCGACAGGGAGGCTACGAGCAGTACTTC.

Here the CDR3 DNA reads TGTGCCAGCAGCTTAGATCGGCTAGCGTACGAGCAGTACTTC. Its protein is CASSLDRLAYEQYF. The J gene is TRBJ2-5, the V gene TRBV7-2; tentative D call: TRBD2 (6 bases). The last part of the DNA fits TRBJ2-7 better; the J call may be wrong. The CDR3 extends over 14 amino acids. The germline gives CDR1 SGHTA, CDR2 FQGNSA.

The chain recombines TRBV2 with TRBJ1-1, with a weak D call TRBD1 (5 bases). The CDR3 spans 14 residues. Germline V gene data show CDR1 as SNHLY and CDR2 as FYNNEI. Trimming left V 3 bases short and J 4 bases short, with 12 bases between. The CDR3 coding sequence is TGTGCCAGCAGTGAGACTGCCGGGGGCACTGAAGCTTTCTTT. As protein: CASSETAGGTEAFF.

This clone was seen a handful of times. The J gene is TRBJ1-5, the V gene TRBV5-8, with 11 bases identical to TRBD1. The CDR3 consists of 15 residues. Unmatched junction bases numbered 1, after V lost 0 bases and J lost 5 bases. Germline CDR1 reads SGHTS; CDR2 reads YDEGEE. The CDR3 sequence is CASSLADRGHQPQHF. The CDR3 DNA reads TGTGCCAGCAGCTTGGCGGACAGGGGGCATCAGCCCCAGCATTTT. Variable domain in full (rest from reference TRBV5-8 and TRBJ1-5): EAGVTQSPTHLIKTRGQQATLRCSPISGHTSVYWYQQALGLGLQFLLWYDEGEERNRGNFPPRFSGRQFPNYSSELNVNALELEDSALYLCASSLADRGHQPQHFGDGTRLSIL.

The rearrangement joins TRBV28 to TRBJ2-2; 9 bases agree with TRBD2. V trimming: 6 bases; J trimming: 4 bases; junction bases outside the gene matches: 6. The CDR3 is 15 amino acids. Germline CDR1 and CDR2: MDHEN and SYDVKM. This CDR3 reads CASRRSSGVTGELFF. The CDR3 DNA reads TGTGCCAGCAGGAGGTCTAGCGGGGTCACCGGGGAGCTGTTTTTT.